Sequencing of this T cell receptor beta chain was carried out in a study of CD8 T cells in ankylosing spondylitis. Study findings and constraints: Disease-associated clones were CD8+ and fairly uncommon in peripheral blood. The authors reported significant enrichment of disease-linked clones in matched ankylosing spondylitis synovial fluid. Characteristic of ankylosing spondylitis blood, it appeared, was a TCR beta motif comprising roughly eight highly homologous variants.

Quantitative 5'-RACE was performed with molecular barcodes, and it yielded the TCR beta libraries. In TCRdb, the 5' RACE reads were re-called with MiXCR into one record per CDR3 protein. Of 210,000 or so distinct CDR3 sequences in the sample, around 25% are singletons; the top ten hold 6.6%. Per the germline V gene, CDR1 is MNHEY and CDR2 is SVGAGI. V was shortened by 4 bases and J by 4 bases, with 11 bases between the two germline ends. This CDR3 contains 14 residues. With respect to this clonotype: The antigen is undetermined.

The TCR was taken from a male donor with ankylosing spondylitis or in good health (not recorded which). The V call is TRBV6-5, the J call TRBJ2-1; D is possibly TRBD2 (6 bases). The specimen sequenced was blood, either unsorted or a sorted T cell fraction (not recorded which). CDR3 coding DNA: TGTGCCAGCAGTTCGGGACTGAGATACAATGAGCAGTTCTTC. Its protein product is CASSSGLRYNEQFF.